Following are 20 T cell receptor beta chains from one sample sequenced in a study of blood T cell repertoires in COVID-19. Using immunoSEQ multiplex PCR, the repertoire was profiled, and TCRdb retains in-frame clones only, with some absent. The sample has 80,000 or so clones, approximately 78% seen once. The sample taken for sequencing was peripheral blood. These receptors originate from a human donor in a cohort sampled during active COVID-19.

This clone was recorded only once. V gene TRBV5-4 combines with J gene TRBJ2-1; D may be TRBD2 (7 bases). Germline loops: CDR1 SGHNT, CDR2 YYREEE (reference sequence). This CDR3 is built from 15 residues. Trimming shortened V by 0 bases and J by 5 bases, and 12 bases separated the two germline ends. The CDR3 DNA is TGTGCCAGCAGCTTGGTGGGGGGGGCTCACAATGAGCAGTTCTTC. Translation: CASSLVGGAHNEQFF.

This clone has only one observation. CDR3 bases: TGTGCCATCAGTCTGACAGATGGTCCCAATCAGCCCCAGCATTTT. Amino acid sequence: CAISLTDGPNQPQHF. This chain connects TRBV10-3 to TRBJ1-5; TRBD1 is a possible D gene (5 bases). V was trimmed by 5 bases and J by 3 bases, leaving 14 bases between them. From germline, CDR1 is ENHRY and CDR2 SYGVKD. The CDR3 has 15 residues.

V and J are TRBV5-4 and TRBJ2-5, with D possibly TRBD1 on 5 matching bases. V dropped 3 bases and J dropped 5 bases, with 14 bases sitting between them. There are 14 residues in the CDR3. The germline gives CDR1 SGHNT, CDR2 YYREEE (reference sequence). Here the CDR3 reads CASSSGITGETQYF. The DNA for the CDR3 is TGTGCCAGCAGCTCAGGGATAACTGGGGAGACCCAGTACTTC. The full variable domain, with the rest looked up from reference TRBV5-4 and TRBJ2-5, is ETGVTQSPTHLIKTRGQQVTLRCSSQSGHNTVSWYQQALGQGPQFIFQYYREEENGRGNFPPRFSGLQFPNYSSELNVNALELDDSALYLCASSSGITGETQYFGPGTRLLVL.

CDR3 nucleotides: TGTGCCAGCAGGCGGGACAGGGGCACTGAAGCTTTCTTT. It translates to CASRRDRGTEAFF. This chain connects TRBV6-4 to TRBJ1-1; 10 bases agree with TRBD1. The V segment lost 6 bases and the J segment 4 bases; nucleotides outside the gene matches: 2. Per germline, CDR1 MRHNA and CDR2 SNTAGT. The CDR3 has 13 amino acids.

The V and J genes are TRBV23-1 and TRBJ2-6; D not resolved. TRBV23-1 counts as an open reading frame of uncertain function. The CDR3 consists of 18 residues. V gave up 9 bases and J gave up 0 bases, with 21 bases separating them. In DNA form, the CDR3 reads TGCGCCAGTTGGAATACGGTAGACAACCGCTCTGGGGCCAACGTCCTGACTTTC. Residues: CASWNTVDNRSGANVLTF.

V gene TRBV6-6 combines with J gene TRBJ2-1; 8 nucleotides match TRBD1. Germline values: CDR1 MNHNY, CDR2 SVGAGI (reference sequence). CDR3 length: 16 amino acids. Here the CDR3 DNA reads TGTAGGACAGGGTATGACGCCCTGTCGGGATACAATGAGCAGTTCTTC. Its protein is CRTGYDALSGYNEQFF.

Regarding this clone: At the DNA level, this CDR3 is encoded by other sequences in the same sample as well. The chain uses TRBV18 and TRBJ1-1; TRBD1 might be the D (5 bases). CDR1 is KGHSH, CDR2 LQKENI, per germline. The V gene lost 3 bases and the J gene lost 0 bases, with 5 bases spanning the gap. The CDR3 is 13 amino acids. CDR3 coding DNA: TGTGCCAGCTCACCGGACATGAACACTGAAGCTTTCTTT. This encodes CASSPDMNTEAFF.

The chain employs TRBV2 and TRBJ2-7; the D is unclear. Trimming stripped 4 bases from V and 2 bases from J, with 9 bases between. This CDR3 has 13 amino acids. The germline V gene encodes CDR1 SNHLY and CDR2 FYNNEI. CDR3 coding DNA: TGTGCCAGCAGTGCTTCTCAGGCCTACGAGCAGTACTTC. Translating gives CASSASQAYEQYF.

For the CDR3, the DNA is TGTGCCAGCAGCCGAGGGACAGCGGGAGGGTCACCCCTCCACTTT. Translation: CASSRGTAGGSPLHF. The chain employs TRBV14 and TRBJ1-6; 7 positions agree with TRBD1. CDR1 is SGHDN and CDR2 is FVKESK in the germline V gene. The CDR3 spans 15 residues. V dropped 4 bases and J dropped 10; count of bases not matched to a gene: 10.

The chain recombines TRBV21-1 with TRBJ1-2; TRBD1 is the table's D call and was not checked against the DNA. TRBV21-1 is annotated as a pseudogene. The CDR3 sequence is 15 residues long. CDR3 nucleotides: TGTGCCAGCAGCAAATGTGGCAGGGATAACTATGGCTACACCTTC. Its protein is CASSKCGRDNYGYTF.

The rearrangement joins TRBV5-1 to TRBJ2-7, with D hard to call. Germline V gives CDR1 SGHRS, CDR2 YFSETQ. CDR3 length: 13 residues. Trimming cost V 0 bases and J 7 bases, with 11 bases left between them. The CDR3 sequence: CASSLGQPREQYF. Here the CDR3 DNA reads TGCGCCAGCAGCTTGGGCCAGCCTAGGGAGCAGTACTTC.

This clone showed up just once. V usage is TRBV5-1 and J usage is TRBJ1-2; a possible D gene is TRBD1 (6 bases). Germline assignment: CDR1 SGHRS and CDR2 YFSETQ. Trimming took off 3 bases at V and 8 bases at J, with 17 bases between the two ends. The length of the CDR3 is 14 residues. The CDR3 coding sequence is TGCGCCAGCAGCTATCAACAGGGAATCGGCGGCTACACCTTC. Encoded protein: CASSYQQGIGGYTF.

J is TRBJ1-4 and V is TRBV5-1, with 8 bases aligning to TRBD1. From germline, CDR1 is SGHRS and CDR2 YFSETQ. This CDR3 has 17 residues. Trimming removed 5 bases from V and 0 bases from J; junction bases left unmatched: 9. The CDR3 loop is CASRQDRGYATNEKLFF. In DNA, the CDR3 is TGCGCCAGCAGACAAGACAGGGGATATGCAACTAATGAAAAACTGTTTTTT.

The V gene is TRBV10-3, the J gene TRBJ2-6; the match to TRBD1 covers 12 bases. This CDR3 region has 19 residues. The V and J ends lost 6 bases and 0 bases, in that order; junction bases with no gene match: 9. CDR1 is ENHRY and CDR2 is SYGVKD in the germline V gene. CDR3 protein: CAIRPGQGATSSGANVLTF. In nucleotides, the CDR3 is TGTGCCATCAGACCGGGACAGGGGGCGACTAGCTCTGGGGCCAACGTCCTGACTTTC.

The V and J genes are TRBV19 and TRBJ1-6; perhaps TRBD1 as D (6 bases). The V end was cut by 7 bases, the J end by 7 bases, with 17 bases between. The germline V gene encodes CDR1 LNHDA and CDR2 SQIVND (reference sequence). The CDR3 covers 15 residues. This chain's CDR3 is CASTRVGTNNSPLHF. The CDR3 DNA is TGTGCCAGTACCAGAGTGGGGACAAACAATTCACCCCTCCACTTT.

This rearrangement joins TRBV6-6 to TRBJ1-5; a weak D match, TRBD1 (6 bases). In germline, CDR1 is MNHNY, CDR2 SVGAGI (reference sequence). V was cut by 5 bases and J by 6 bases, with 26 bases left in between. The CDR3 length is 18 residues. CDR3 residues: CASSPLLLTGSEGQPQHF. The CDR3 coding sequence is TGTGCCAGCAGTCCCCTCTTACTTACAGGGTCCGAGGGTCAGCCCCAGCATTTT.

The rearrangement links TRBV7-2 to TRBJ2-5, with 7 positions matching TRBD2. Germline loops: CDR1 SGHTA, CDR2 FQGNSA. The CDR3 contains 15 residues. J lost 6 bases, V lost 5 bases, and 12 bases had no gene match. CDR3 amino acids: CASSPRGLVVKTQYF. The CDR3 DNA reads as TGTGCCAGCAGCCCCCGAGGACTAGTGGTAAAGACCCAGTACTTC.

The rearrangement links TRBV15 to TRBJ1-1; the D is unclear. Germline CDR1 and CDR2: LNHNV and YYDKDF (reference sequence). Between the trimmed V and J ends, which lost 4 bases and 4 bases, there was a span of 13 bases. This CDR3 comprises 14 residues. CDR3 bases: TGTGCCACCAGCACCGGGGAACGGGGCACTGAAGCTTTCTTT. This encodes CATSTGERGTEAFF.

This clone was observed once. This chain's CDR3 is CASSLAGGGNQPQHF. CDR3 coding DNA: TGCGCCAGCAGCTTGGCGGGCGGGGGCAATCAGCCCCAGCATTTT. The chain is built from TRBV5-1 and TRBJ1-5, with D unclear. The CDR3 sequence is 15 residues long. Between the trimmed V and J ends, which lost 0 bases and 2 bases, there was a span of 9 bases. Germline CDR1 is SGHRS and CDR2 is YFSETQ.

This clone was picked up a small number of times. The chain couples TRBV5-1 to TRBJ1-2; TRBD1 matches at 7 bases. This CDR3 spans 13 amino acids. Germline CDR1 SGHRS, CDR2 YFSETQ. The V and J ends lost 4 bases and 6 bases, in that order; junction bases with no gene match: 6. CDR3 residues: CASSMGQPDGYTF. CDR3 DNA sequence: TGCGCCAGCAGCATGGGACAGCCCGATGGCTACACCTTC.